Following are 20 T cell receptor beta chains from one sample sequenced in a study of blood T cell repertoires in COVID-19. Here immunoSEQ multiplex PCR was the method, and the copy in TCRdb shows in-frame clones only, minus some. The sample yields 90,000 to 95,000 clones, more than 75% seen once. Sample: peripheral blood. The receptor set was obtained from a woman at least 80 years old with active COVID-19.

This clone was detected only once. The genes are TRBV19 and TRBJ2-1; TRBD2 agrees at 13 bases. Losses at the gene ends were 7 bases for V and 4 bases for J; bases not matched to a gene: 4. The CDR3 runs to 15 residues. CDR1 and CDR2 from the germline V gene are LNHDA and SQIVND (reference sequence). CDR3 in amino acids: CASKPGLAGYNEQFF. The CDR3 DNA reads TGTGCCAGTAAACCGGGACTAGCGGGATACAATGAGCAGTTCTTC.

V usage is TRBV5-1 and J usage is TRBJ2-7; 9 bases are shared with TRBD2. Trimming cost V 3 bases and J 1 base; bases outside gene matches: 8. CDR3 length equals 16 residues. Germline values: CDR1 SGHRS, CDR2 YFSETQ. CDR3 protein: CASSSSGTSISYEQYF. The DNA of the CDR3 is TGCGCCAGCAGCTCCTCCGGGACTAGCATATCCTACGAGCAGTACTTC.

V usage is TRBV28 and J usage is TRBJ2-3, with D possibly TRBD2 on 5 matching bases. CDR1 and CDR2 from the germline V gene are MDHEN and SYDVKM. The CDR3 is made up of 16 amino acids. The V end was cut by 3 bases, the J end by 2 bases, with 15 bases between. The CDR3 DNA reads TGTGCCAGCAGTTTGGCCTCGTTCGGACTCACAGATACGCAGTATTTT. Protein product: CASSLASFGLTDTQYF.

This clone appeared a single time. The V gene is TRBV5-4, the J gene TRBJ2-5, with D tentatively TRBD1 (6 bases). CDR1 SGHNT and CDR2 YYREEE come from the germline V gene (reference sequence). CDR3 length: 15 amino acids. Trimming took off 4 bases at V and 1 base at J, with 14 bases between the two ends. The CDR3 region is CASSLTTGPQETQYF. DNA for the CDR3: TGTGCCAGCAGCCTCACAACAGGGCCCCAAGAGACCCAGTACTTC.

This clone has just a few counts. J is TRBJ1-1 and V is TRBV7-3; D is perhaps TRBD1 (5 bases). The V end lost 5 bases, the J end lost 4 bases, and 11 bases lay between the germline ends. Germline V gives CDR1 SGHTA, CDR2 FQGTGA. CDR3 length: 13 amino acids. CDR3 residues: CASSPWGGTEAFF. The CDR3 DNA reads as TGTGCCAGCAGCCCTTGGGGGGGCACTGAAGCTTTCTTT.

The CDR3 here is CASRGGTSGTYEQYF. The CDR3 region has the DNA TGTGCCAGCAGGGGAGGGACTAGCGGGACCTACGAGCAGTACTTC. The chain carries TRBV6-5 and TRBJ2-7; 13 nucleotides agree with TRBD2. CDR3 size: 15 residues. Per germline, CDR1 MNHEY and CDR2 SVGAGI. V dropped 6 bases and J dropped 2; count of bases not matched to a gene: 4.

V gene TRBV10-3 combines with J gene TRBJ1-2; TRBD1 aligns across 9 bases. J was trimmed by 3 bases and V by 6 bases; bases with no gene match: 5. Germline V CDR1 and CDR2: ENHRY, SYGVKD. The CDR3 loop spans 14 amino acids. CDR3: CAISPGQGYYGYTF. The CDR3 region has the DNA TGTGCCATCAGCCCTGGACAGGGGTACTATGGCTACACCTTC.

V is TRBV28 and J is TRBJ1-6; D might be TRBD1 (6 bases). Germline CDR1 reads MDHEN; CDR2 reads SYDVKM. The CDR3 contains 15 residues. The V end lost 5 bases, the J end lost 5 bases, and 13 bases lay between the germline ends. This CDR3 reads CASSKMTGNNSPLHF. In DNA form, the CDR3 reads TGTGCCAGCAGTAAAATGACAGGAAATAATTCACCCCTCCACTTT.

The chain combines TRBV6-2 or TRBV6-3 with TRBJ2-5, with a tentative D call TRBD1 (6 bases). Per germline, CDR1 MNHEY and CDR2 SVGEGT. This CDR3 has 15 amino acids. The V and J ends lost 5 bases and 4 bases respectively, with 17 bases between them. The CDR3 bases are TGTGCCAGCAGTCCCGGGCTGGGGGCTGGAGAGACCCAGTACTTC. This codes for CASSPGLGAGETQYF.

The gene calls are TRBV19 and TRBJ1-3; D is undetermined. Germline V gene data show CDR1 as LNHDA and CDR2 as SQIVND (reference sequence). The V gene lost 6 bases and the J gene lost 4 bases, with 13 bases spanning the gap. There are 14 residues in the CDR3. Here the CDR3 DNA reads TGTGCCAGTAGAGATCAGGCGTCCGGAAACACCATATATTTT. Residues: CASRDQASGNTIYF.

This clone was seen a single time. The chain couples TRBV5-4 to TRBJ2-3, with TRBD2 matching 12 bases. The CDR3 covers 18 residues. Looked up from germline, CDR1 is SGHNT and CDR2 is YYREEE (reference sequence). V lost 3 bases to trimming and J lost 2 bases; unmatched junction nucleotides: 10. CDR3 protein: CASSSSRTSGTTTDTQYF. CDR3 nucleotides: TGTGCCAGCAGCTCGAGCCGGACTAGCGGGACGACCACAGATACGCAGTATTTT. The full variable domain, its missing parts supplied by reference TRBV5-4 and TRBJ2-3, is ETGVTQSPTHLIKTRGQQVTLRCSSQSGHNTVSWYQQALGQGPQFIFQYYREEENGRGNFPPRFSGLQFPNYSSELNVNALELDDSALYLCASSSSRTSGTTTDTQYFGPGTRLTVL.

CDR3 region: CASSLGLAVQETQYF. The CDR3 coding sequence is TGCGCCAGCAGCTTGGGACTAGCGGTCCAAGAGACCCAGTACTTC. This sequence joins TRBV5-1 and TRBJ2-5; TRBD2 agrees at 9 bases. This CDR3 is built from 15 residues. CDR1 is SGHRS and CDR2 is YFSETQ in the germline V gene. Trimming removed 0 bases from V and 1 base from J; junction bases left unmatched: 1.

This rearrangement joins TRBV7-2 to TRBJ2-7; 11 nucleotides line up with TRBD2. This CDR3 is built from 15 residues. V lost 5 bases to trimming and J lost 6 bases; unmatched junction nucleotides: 9. In germline, CDR1 is SGHTA, CDR2 FQGNSA. In DNA form, the CDR3 reads TGTGCCAGCAGCCCCCGCACTAGCGGGAGTACCGAGCAGTACTTC. Translated, it gives CASSPRTSGSTEQYF. Together with reference TRBV7-2 and TRBJ2-7, the CDR3 gives the full variable domain: GAGVSQSPSNKVTEKGKDVELRCDPISGHTALYWYRQSLGQGLEFLIYFQGNSAPDKSGLPSDRFSAERTGGSVSTLTIQRTQQEDSAVYLCASSPRTSGSTEQYFGPGTRLTVT.

The rearrangement links TRBV7-6 to TRBJ2-5, with 11 bases matching TRBD1. This CDR3 is built from 15 residues. The V segment lost 5 bases and the J segment 5 bases; nucleotides outside the gene matches: 7. Per the germline V gene, CDR1 is SGHVS and CDR2 is FNYEAQ. CDR3 nucleotide sequence: TGTGCCAGCAGCACTAGGACAGGGGGCGGGGAGACCCAGTACTTC. Amino acid sequence: CASSTRTGGGETQYF.

V is TRBV19 and J is TRBJ1-2, with a weak D call TRBD1 (6 bases). This CDR3 region has 13 residues. Germline V CDR1 and CDR2: LNHDA, SQIVND (reference sequence). Trimming left V 10 bases short and J 8 bases short, with 20 bases between. CDR3 DNA sequence: TGTGCCACCAGTATAAGGGACATCGGGGGCTACACCTTC. Translating gives CATSIRDIGGYTF.

This chain joins TRBV7-2 and TRBJ2-3; D not resolved. This CDR3 has 14 residues. Per germline, CDR1 SGHTA and CDR2 FQGNSA. With 4 bases removed from V and 2 bases from J, the gap between germline ends came to 10 bases. DNA of the CDR3: TGTGCCAGCAGCTACATTCAGTTCACAGATACGCAGTATTTT. This gives the protein CASSYIQFTDTQYF.

CDR3 amino acids: CASSLEGTSTDTQYF. CDR3 coding DNA: TGTGCCAGCAGTTTGGAAGGGACTAGCACAGATACGCAGTATTTT. V is TRBV6-2 or TRBV6-3 and J is TRBJ2-3; D possibly corresponds to TRBD2 (6 bases). CDR1 MNHEY and CDR2 SVGEGT come from the germline V gene. Trimming took off 4 bases at V and 0 bases at J, with 11 bases between the two ends. CDR3 length: 15 amino acids.

V is TRBV7-8 and J is TRBJ2-1; 10 bases map to TRBD2. Germline V lookup: CDR1 SGHVS, CDR2 FQNEAQ. J was trimmed by 0 bases and V by 0 bases; bases with no gene match: 11. The CDR3 totals 20 residues. CDR3 amino acids: CASSLALTPSGRASYNEQFF. CDR3 nucleotides: TGTGCCAGCAGCTTAGCCTTAACACCAAGCGGGAGGGCCTCCTACAATGAGCAGTTCTTC.

This rearrangement joins TRBV19 to TRBJ2-3; the match to TRBD2 covers 10 bases. CDR3 size: 17 residues. CDR1 LNHDA and CDR2 SQIVND come from the germline V gene (reference sequence). V shed 5 bases, J shed 6 bases, and the junction held 14 bases outside the gene matches. The CDR3 reads CASSALRSGGGRDTQYF. The CDR3 DNA reads as TGTGCCAGTAGTGCCCTCAGAAGCGGGGGGGGAAGGGATACGCAGTATTTT.

This rearrangement joins TRBV29-1 to TRBJ2-2; TRBD2 matches at 9 bases. Germline assignment: CDR1 SQVTM and CDR2 ANQGSEA. CDR3 length equals 18 residues. The V and J ends lost 6 bases and 4 bases, in that order; junction bases with no gene match: 18. In DNA, the CDR3 is TGCAGCGTGCGGGGGGGGTTAGGAACAAAGGGGACCACCGGGGAGCTGTTTTTT. As protein: CSVRGGLGTKGTTGELFF.